This T cell receptor beta chain was documented in a study of T cell responses to AZD1222 COVID-19 vaccine. A remark on this clone: Its antigen is undetermined.

Pooling covered second doses at about 4 or about 12 weeks. Germline CDR1 reads SGHTA; CDR2 reads FQGTGA. V lost 1 base and J 5 bases, leaving 6 bases between the germline ends. There are 13 residues in the CDR3. Study outcomes and limitations: Only a handful of individuals given AZD1222 were seropositive at baseline. Distributed over spike, vaccine-associated CD4 TCRs predominated at 160-218 and 743-854. Donors, mostly white British, included more females; clonal diversity was possibly underestimated.

Using immunoSEQ multiplex PCR, the repertoire was profiled, and TCRdb retains in-frame clones only, with some absent. The data show 100,000 to 150,000 clones, approximately 91% seen once. The J gene is TRBJ2-1, the V gene TRBV7-3; no clear D gene. Sequenced material: peripheral blood, taken 28 days after the second AZD1222 dose. The receptor's source is an adult who received the AZD1222 COVID-19 vaccine. In DNA form, the CDR3 reads TGTGCCAGCAGCTTAAACCCCGACAATGAGCAGTTCTTC. This gives the protein CASSLNPDNEQFF.